This entry concerns a single T cell receptor (beta chain). The CDR3 has 16 amino acids. Germline loops: CDR1 DFQATT, CDR2 SNEGSKA (reference sequence). After removal of 3 bases from V and 0 bases from J, the junction contained 11 bases not matched to a gene. The data are from a study of blood T cells in healthy people across ages. Combining a sample-barcoded 5' primer with a J-beta primer mix, a second PCR ran for about 7 to 12 cycles. TCRdb used MiXCR to reprocess the 5' RACE reads, holding one entry per CDR3 protein. The sample holds under 1,100,000 distinct CDR3 sequences, roughly 24% seen once. A further study also used this sample, focusing on T cells of mothers and their children.

The sample comprised blood. This chain joins TRBV20-1 and TRBJ2-7; 7 bases agree with TRBD1. This receptor was identified in a girl aged 2-10 years in good health. This CDR3 is CSARGTDSHYSYEQYF. The CDR3 DNA follows: TGCAGTGCTAGGGGGACAGATTCCCACTACTCCTACGAGCAGTACTTC.